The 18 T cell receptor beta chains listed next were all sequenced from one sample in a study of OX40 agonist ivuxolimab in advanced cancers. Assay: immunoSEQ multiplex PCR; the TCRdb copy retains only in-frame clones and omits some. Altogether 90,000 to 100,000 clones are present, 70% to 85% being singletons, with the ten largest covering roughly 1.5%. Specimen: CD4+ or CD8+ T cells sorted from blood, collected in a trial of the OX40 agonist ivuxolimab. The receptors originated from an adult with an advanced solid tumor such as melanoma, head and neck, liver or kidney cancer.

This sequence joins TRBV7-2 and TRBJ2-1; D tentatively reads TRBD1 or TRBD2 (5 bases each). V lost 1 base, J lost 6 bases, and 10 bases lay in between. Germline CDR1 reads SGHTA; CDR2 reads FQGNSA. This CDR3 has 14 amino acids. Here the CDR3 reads CASSLVGGGNEQFF. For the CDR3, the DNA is TGTGCCAGCAGCTTAGTTGGTGGGGGCAATGAGCAGTTCTTC. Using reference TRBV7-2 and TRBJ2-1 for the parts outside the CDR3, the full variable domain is GAGVSQSPSNKVTEKGKDVELRCDPISGHTALYWYRQSLGQGLEFLIYFQGNSAPDKSGLPSDRFSAERTGGSVSTLTIQRTQQEDSAVYLCASSLVGGGNEQFFGPGTRLTVL.

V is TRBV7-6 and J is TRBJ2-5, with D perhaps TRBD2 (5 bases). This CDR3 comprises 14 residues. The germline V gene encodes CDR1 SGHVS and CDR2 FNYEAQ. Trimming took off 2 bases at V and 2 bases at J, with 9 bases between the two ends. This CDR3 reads CASSLTGGQETQYF. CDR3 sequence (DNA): TGTGCCAGCAGCTTAACGGGCGGGCAAGAGACCCAGTACTTC.

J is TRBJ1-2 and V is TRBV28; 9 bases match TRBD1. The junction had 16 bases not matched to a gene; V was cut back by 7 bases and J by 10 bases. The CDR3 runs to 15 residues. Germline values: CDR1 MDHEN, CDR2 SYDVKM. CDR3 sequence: CASTSDTGGPLSYTF. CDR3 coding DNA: TGTGCCAGCACCTCCGATACAGGGGGCCCACTATCCTACACCTTC.

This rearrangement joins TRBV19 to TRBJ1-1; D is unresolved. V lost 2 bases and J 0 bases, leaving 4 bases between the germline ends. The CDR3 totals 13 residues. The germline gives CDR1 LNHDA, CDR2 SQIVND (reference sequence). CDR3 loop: CASSIRMNTEAFF. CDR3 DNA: TGTGCCAGTAGTATACGGATGAACACTGAAGCTTTCTTT.

CDR3 loop: CASSLGTQVWGTEAFF. The DNA of the CDR3 is TGTGCCAGCAGCTTAGGTACTCAGGTGTGGGGCACTGAAGCTTTCTTT. The J gene is TRBJ1-1, the V gene TRBV11-2, with D uncertain. Germline V gives CDR1 SGHAT, CDR2 FQNNGV. The CDR3 sequence is 16 residues long. V lost 1 base and J 4 bases, leaving 16 bases between the germline ends.

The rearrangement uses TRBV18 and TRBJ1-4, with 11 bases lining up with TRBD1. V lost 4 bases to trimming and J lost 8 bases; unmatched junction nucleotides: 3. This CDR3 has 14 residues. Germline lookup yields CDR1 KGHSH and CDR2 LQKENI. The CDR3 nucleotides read TGTGCCAGCTCACTGGACAGGGGGCCCGAAAAACTGTTTTTT. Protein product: CASSLDRGPEKLFF.

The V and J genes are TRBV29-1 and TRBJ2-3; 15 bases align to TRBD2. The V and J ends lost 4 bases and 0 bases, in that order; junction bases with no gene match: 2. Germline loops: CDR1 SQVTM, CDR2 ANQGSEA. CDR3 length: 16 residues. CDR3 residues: CSVVGTSGRSTDTQYF. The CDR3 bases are TGCAGCGTTGTTGGGACTAGCGGGAGGAGCACAGATACGCAGTATTTT.

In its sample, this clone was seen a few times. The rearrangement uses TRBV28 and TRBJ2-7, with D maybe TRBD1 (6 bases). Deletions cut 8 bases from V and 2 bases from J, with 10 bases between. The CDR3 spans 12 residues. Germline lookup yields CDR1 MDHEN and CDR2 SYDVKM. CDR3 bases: TGTGCCAGCGCCAGGGGTACCTACGAGCAGTACTTC. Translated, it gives CASARGTYEQYF.

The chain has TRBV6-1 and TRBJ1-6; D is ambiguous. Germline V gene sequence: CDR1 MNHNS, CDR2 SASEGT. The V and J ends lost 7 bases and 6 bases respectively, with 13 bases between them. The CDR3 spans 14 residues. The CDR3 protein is CASTPAGRNSPLHF. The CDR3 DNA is TGTGCCAGCACCCCGGCGGGCCGTAATTCACCCCTCCACTTT.

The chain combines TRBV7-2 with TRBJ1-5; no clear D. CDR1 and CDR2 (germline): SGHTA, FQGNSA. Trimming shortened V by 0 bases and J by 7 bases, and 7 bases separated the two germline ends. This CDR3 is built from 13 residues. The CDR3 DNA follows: TGTGCCAGCAGCTTAGCGGTGGGACAGCCCCAGCATTTT. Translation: CASSLAVGQPQHF.

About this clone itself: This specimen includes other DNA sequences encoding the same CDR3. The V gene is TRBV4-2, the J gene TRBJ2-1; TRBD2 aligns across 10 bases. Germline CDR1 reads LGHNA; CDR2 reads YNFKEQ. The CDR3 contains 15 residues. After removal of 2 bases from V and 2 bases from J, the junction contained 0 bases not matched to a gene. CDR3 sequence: CASSQLAGAYNEQFF. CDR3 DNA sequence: TGTGCCAGCAGCCAACTAGCGGGAGCCTACAATGAGCAGTTCTTC.

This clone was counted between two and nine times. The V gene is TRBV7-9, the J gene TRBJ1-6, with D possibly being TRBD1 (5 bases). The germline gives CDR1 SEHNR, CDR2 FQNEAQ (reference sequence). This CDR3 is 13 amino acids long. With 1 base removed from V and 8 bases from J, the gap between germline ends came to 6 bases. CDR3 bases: TGTGCCAGCAGCTTAGGAGGGGATTCACCCCTCCACTTT. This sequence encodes CASSLGGDSPLHF.

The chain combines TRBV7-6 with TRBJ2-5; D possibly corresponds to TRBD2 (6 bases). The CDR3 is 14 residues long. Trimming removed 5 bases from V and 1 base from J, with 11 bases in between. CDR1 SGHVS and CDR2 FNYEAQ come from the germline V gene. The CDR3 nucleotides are TGTGCCAGCAGCCACGGGAGTGGCCAAGAGACCCAGTACTTC. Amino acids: CASSHGSGQETQYF. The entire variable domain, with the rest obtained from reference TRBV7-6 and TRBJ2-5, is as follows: GAGVSQSPRYKVTKRGQDVALRCDPISGHVSLYWYRQALGQGPEFLTYFNYEAQQDKSGLPNDRFSAERPEGSISTLTIQRTEQRDSAMYRCASSHGSGQETQYFGPGTRLLVL.

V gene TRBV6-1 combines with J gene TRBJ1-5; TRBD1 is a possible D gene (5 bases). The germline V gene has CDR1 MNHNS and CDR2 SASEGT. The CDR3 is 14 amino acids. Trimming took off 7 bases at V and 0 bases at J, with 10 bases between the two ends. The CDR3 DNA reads TGTGCCAGCAAGGGGCTTAATAGCAATCAGCCCCAGCATTTT. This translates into CASKGLNSNQPQHF.

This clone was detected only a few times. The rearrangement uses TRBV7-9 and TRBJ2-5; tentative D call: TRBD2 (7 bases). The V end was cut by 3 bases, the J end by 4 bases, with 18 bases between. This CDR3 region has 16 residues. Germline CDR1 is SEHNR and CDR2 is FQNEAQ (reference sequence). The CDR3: CASSFGSWGGPETQYF. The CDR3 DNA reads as TGTGCCAGCAGCTTTGGATCGTGGGGGGGGCCAGAGACCCAGTACTTC.

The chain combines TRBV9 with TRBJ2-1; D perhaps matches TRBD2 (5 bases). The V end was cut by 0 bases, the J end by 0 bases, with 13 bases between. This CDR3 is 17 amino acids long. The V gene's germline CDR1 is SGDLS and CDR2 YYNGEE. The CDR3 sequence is CASSVAPGLSSYNEQFF. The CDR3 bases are TGTGCCAGCAGCGTAGCTCCTGGACTGAGCTCCTACAATGAGCAGTTCTTC.

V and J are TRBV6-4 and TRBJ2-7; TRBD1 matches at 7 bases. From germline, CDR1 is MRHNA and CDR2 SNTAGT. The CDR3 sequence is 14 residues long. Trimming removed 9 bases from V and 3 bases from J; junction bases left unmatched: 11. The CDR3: CARKTGVGDYEQYF. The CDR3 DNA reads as TGTGCCAGGAAAACAGGGGTTGGAGACTACGAGCAGTACTTC.

CDR3 coding DNA: TGTGCCAGCAGCTCGAATGACAGGGTGGGTTACGAGCAGTACTTC. It yields the protein CASSSNDRVGYEQYF. V and J are TRBV5-4 and TRBJ2-5; 7 bases map to TRBD1. The end of the DNA is better explained by TRBJ2-7, so the J call may be wrong. The germline gives CDR1 SGHNT, CDR2 YYREEE (reference sequence). The CDR3 contains 15 residues.